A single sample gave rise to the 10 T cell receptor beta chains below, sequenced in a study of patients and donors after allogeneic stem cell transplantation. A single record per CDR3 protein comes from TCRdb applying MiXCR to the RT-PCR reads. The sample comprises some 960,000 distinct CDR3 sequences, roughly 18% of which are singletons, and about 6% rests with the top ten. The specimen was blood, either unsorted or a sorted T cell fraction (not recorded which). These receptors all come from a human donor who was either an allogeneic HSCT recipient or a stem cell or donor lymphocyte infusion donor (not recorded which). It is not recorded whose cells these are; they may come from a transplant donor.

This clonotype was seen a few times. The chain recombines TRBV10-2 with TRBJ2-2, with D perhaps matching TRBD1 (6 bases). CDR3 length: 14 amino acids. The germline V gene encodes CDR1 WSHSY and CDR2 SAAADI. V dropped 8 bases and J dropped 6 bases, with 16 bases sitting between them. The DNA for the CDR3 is TGCGCCAGCTGCCTACAGGGATCTCCCGGGGAGCTGTTTTTT. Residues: CASCLQGSPGELFF.

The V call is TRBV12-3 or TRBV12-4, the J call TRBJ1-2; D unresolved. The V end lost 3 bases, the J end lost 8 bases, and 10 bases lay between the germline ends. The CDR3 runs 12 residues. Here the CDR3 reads CASSFDPLGYTF. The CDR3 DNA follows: TGTGCCAGCAGTTTTGACCCTCTGGGCTACACCTTC.

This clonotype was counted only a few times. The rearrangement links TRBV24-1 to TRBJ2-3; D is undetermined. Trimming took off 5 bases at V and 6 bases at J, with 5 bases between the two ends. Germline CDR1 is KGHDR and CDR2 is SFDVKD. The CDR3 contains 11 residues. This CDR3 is CATSASDTQYF. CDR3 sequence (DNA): TGTGCCACCAGTGCGTCGGATACGCAGTATTTT.

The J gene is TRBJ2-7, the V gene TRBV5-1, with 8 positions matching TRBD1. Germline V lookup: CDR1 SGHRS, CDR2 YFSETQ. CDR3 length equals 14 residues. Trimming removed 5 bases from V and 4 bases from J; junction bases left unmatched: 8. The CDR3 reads CASRKTGDGYEQYF. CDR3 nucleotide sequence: TGCGCCAGCAGGAAGACAGGGGACGGGTACGAGCAGTACTTC.

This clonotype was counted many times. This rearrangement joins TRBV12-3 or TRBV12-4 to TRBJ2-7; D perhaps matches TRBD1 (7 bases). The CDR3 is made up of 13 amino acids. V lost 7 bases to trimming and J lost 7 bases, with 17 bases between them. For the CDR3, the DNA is TGTGCCAGCACCTACGGAGGGGGCGGAGAGCAGTACTTC. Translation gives CASTYGGGGEQYF.

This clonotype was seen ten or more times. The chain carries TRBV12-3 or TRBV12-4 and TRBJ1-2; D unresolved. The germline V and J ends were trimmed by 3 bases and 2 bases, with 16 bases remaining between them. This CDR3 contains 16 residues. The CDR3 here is CASSFSPTAPNYGYTF. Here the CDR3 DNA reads TGTGCCAGCAGTTTCAGCCCCACAGCCCCGAACTATGGCTACACCTTC.

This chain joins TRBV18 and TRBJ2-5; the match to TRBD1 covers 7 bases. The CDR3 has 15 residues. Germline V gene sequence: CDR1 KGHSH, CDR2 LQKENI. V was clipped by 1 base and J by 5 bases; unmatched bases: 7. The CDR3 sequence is CASSPRGQQWETQYF. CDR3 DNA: TGTGCCAGCTCACCACGGGGACAGCAATGGGAGACCCAGTACTTC.

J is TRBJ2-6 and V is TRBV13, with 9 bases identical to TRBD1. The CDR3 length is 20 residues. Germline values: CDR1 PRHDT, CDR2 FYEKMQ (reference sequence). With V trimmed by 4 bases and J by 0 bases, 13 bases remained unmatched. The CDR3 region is CASSSSGTGILSSGANVLTF. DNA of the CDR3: TGTGCCAGCAGCTCGTCCGGGACAGGGATCTTGAGCTCTGGGGCCAACGTCCTGACTTTC. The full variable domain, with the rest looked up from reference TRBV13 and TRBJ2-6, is AAGVIQSPRHLIKEKRETATLKCYPIPRHDTVYWYQQGPGQDPQFLISFYEKMQSDKGSIPDRFSAQQFSDYHSELNMSSLELGDSALYFCASSSSGTGILSSGANVLTFGAGSRLTVL.

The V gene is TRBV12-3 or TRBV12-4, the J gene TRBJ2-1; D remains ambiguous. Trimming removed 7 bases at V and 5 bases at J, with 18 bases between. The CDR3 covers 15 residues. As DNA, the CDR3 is TGTGCCAGCAACCTATATGGTGGAAGGGACAATGAGCAGTTCTTC. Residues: CASNLYGGRDNEQFF.

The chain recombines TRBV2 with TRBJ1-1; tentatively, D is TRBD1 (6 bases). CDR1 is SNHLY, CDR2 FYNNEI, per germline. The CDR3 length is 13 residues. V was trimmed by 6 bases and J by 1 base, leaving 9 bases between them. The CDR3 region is CASRDSSNTEAFF. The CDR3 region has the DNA TGTGCCAGCAGGGACAGCTCGAACACTGAAGCTTTCTTT.